This T cell receptor beta chain appears in the sequencing data of a study of CD8 T cell repertoires and HIV-1 epitope variants. Study summary: Control wells had CMV/EBV/flu peptides, negative Ebola AY9, or no peptide.

The table lists this clone with a count of one. Here immunoSEQ multiplex PCR was the method, and the copy in TCRdb shows in-frame clones only, minus some. The data contain roughly 100,000 clones, roughly four fifths of them singletons. Sequencing input: uncultured baseline CD8+ T cells from peripheral blood mononuclear cells (PBMCs). This clonotype originated in a male donor with HIV.

The CDR3 bases are TGTGCCAGCCGGGAGGACAGCTATAGCAATCAGCCCCAGCATTTT. Translating gives CASREDSYSNQPQHF. The V call is TRBV27, the J call TRBJ1-5; D might be TRBD1 (6 bases). V gave up 8 bases and J gave up 0 bases, with 14 bases separating them. In germline, CDR1 is MNHEY, CDR2 SMNVEV (reference sequence). The CDR3 contains 15 residues.